This TCR beta chain originates from a study of OX40 agonist ivuxolimab in advanced cancers. This clone has just a few counts. The CDR3 has 15 residues. The V gene's germline CDR1 is SNHLY and CDR2 FYNNEI. Trimming shortened V by 8 bases and J by 0 bases, and 14 bases separated the two germline ends. Profiling relied on immunoSEQ multiplex PCR, and the TCRdb table lists in-frame clones only, not all of them. The data hold roughly 60,000 clones, with 80% to 90% observed a single time. The J gene is TRBJ1-5, the V gene TRBV2; TRBD1 is a possible D gene (5 bases). The source was CD4+ or CD8+ T cells sorted from blood, collected in a trial of the OX40 agonist ivuxolimab. This TCR came from an adult with an advanced solid tumor such as melanoma, head and neck, liver or kidney cancer. The CDR3 sequence: CASAPETVSNQPQHF. CDR3 DNA: TGTGCCAGCGCCCCCGAGACAGTTAGCAATCAGCCCCAGCATTTT. Complete variable domain (other parts from reference TRBV2 and TRBJ1-5): EPEVTQTPSHQVTQMGQEVILRCVPISNHLYFYWYRQILGQKVEFLVSFYNNEISEKSEIFDDQFSVERPDGSNFTLKIRSTKLEDSAMYFCASAPETVSNQPQHFGDGTRLSIL.